The rows below give T cell receptor beta chains drawn from one sample of a study of PD-1 blockade in mismatch repair-deficient tumors. Repertoires were generated with immunoSEQ multiplex PCR, while TCRdb's copy carries only in-frame clones and drops some. The table has tens of thousands of clones, about 85% seen once; the top ten hold around 2.6%. Sequencing used peripheral blood, obtained 12 weeks after starting pembrolizumab. Receptors were obtained from an adult with mismatch repair-deficient cancer. CDR3s leave out the opening cysteine and the closing phenylalanine or tryptophan. For some rows the clone size is stated as once, few or many, or as a class when expanded; others skip it.

TRBV18 . ASSSRGGVTEAF
TRBV19 once ASSIGYDRPNYGYT
TRBV21-1 . ASSKGGGRKETQY
TRBV5-4 once ASSDRDSYEQY
TRBV6-6 . ASSLLTGASYEQY
TRBV4-1 . ASSQSRDRGNTIY
TRBV11-3 . ASSRTSNYEQY
TRBV2 once ASSESGRAENEQY
TRBV11-3 once ASSPIGRDRGTSYEQY
TRBV30 . AWSLEGISPMSQPQH
TRBV19 few ASRGGTPSNEKLF
TRBV9 . ASSVVTGYGYT
TRBV9 . ASSGGPTGVGTEAF
TRBV5-1 . ASSPDTSPEAF
TRBV12-5 . ASGLPTDGRLNYGYT
TRBV6-1 . ASSELWGEKLF
TRBV11-2 . ASSLVRTRPIYEQY
TRBV7-7 . ASSLAGGNQETQY
TRBV5-4 . ASSSGGLSSYNEQF
TRBV7-2 . ASSLNYHTDTQY
TRBV11-2 few ASSPSSGRSTGELF
TRBV21-1 . ASSPRRRGRVYEQY
TRBV27 . ASSRLGEQY
TRBV7-7 few ASSLVATGELF
TRBV9 . ASSVAGGSGSYEQY
TRBV7-7 . ASSPGLAGGTLF
TRBV29-1 . SVELETQY
TRBV28 once ASRRTRQETQY
TRBV5-1 . ASSLGTGYRYEQY
TRBV28 few ASSGYGNTIY
TRBV20-1 . SATLAETQY
TRBV29-1 . SVDAGTVRTF
TRBV19 . ASSNVLAGAVTYNEQF
TRBV4-3 . ASSHGTSSYEQY
TRBV6-6 . ASSKGTDSNQPQH
TRBV7-8 . ASSPLAGETGELF
TRBV2 . ASSEARSSGRDEQF
TRBV7-8 few ASSLGRLSGNTIY
TRBV6-1 . ASSDRGHYGYT
TRBV12-5 . ASGPLGGGEQY
TRBV11-3 . ASSPGGVRQPQH
TRBV14 once ASSQGRGWRPDTQY
TRBV7-3 . ASSISQGNTEAF
TRBV6-6 . ASSYSRDDNYGYT
TRBV7-8 . ASSLASGTDTQY
TRBV11-3 . ASSPRRSSETQY
TRBV28 . ASSFSPQGRAYEQY
TRBV19 . ASSNLAGGNEQF
TRBV30 few ALQQDSDEKLF
TRBV27 . ASREPQWGVGNEQF
TRBV5-6 . ASFPLAPGAETQY
TRBV18 . ASSATGDWT
TRBV7-9 . ASSLDPGSGYT
TRBV19 . ASSSAPGQGARTNEKLF
TRBV5-5 few ASSSHRLERGETQY
TRBV9 . ASSAQGADTQY
TRBV5-1 . ASSLGSLFGEQY